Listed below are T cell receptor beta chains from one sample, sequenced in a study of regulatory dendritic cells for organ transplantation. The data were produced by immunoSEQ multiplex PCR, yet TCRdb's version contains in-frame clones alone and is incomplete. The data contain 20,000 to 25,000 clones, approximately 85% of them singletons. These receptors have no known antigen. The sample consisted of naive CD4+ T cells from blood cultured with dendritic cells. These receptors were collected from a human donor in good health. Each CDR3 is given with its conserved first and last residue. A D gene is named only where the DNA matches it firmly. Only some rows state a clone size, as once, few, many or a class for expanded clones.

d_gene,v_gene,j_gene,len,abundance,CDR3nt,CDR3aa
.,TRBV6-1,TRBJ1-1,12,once,TGTGCCACCAAGAGGTGGGACACTGAAGCTTTCTTT,CATKRWDTEAFF
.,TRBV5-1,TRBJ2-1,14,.,TGCGCCAGCAGCTTGGCAGCGGTAATCAATGAGCAGTTCTTC,CASSLAAVINEQFF
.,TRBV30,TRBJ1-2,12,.,TGTGCCTGGAGTGAACAGATCTATGGCTACACCTTC,CAWSEQIYGYTF
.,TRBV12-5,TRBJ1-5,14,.,TGTGCTAGTGGTTCAGGAGATAGCAATCAGCCCCAGCATTTT,CASGSGDSNQPQHF
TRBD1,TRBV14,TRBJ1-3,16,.,TGTGCCAGCAGCCTATGGACAGGGAACTCTGGAAACACCATATATTTT,CASSLWTGNSGNTIYF
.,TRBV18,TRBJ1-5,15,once,TGTGCCAGCTCATGGACGGATGCTGGCAATCAGCCCCAGCATTTT,CASSWTDAGNQPQHF
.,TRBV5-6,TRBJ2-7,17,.,TGTGCCAGCAGCGGGGCGCTCGGGAATCCAAGGGTCAACGAGCAGTACTTC,CASSGALGNPRVNEQYF
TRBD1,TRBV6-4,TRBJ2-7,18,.,TGTGCCAGCAGTGGACAGACAGGGGAGCAACTACCCTCCTACGAGCAGTACTTC,CASSGQTGEQLPSYEQYF
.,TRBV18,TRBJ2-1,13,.,TGTGCCAGCTCACCAACCGGGAACAATGAGCAGTTCTTC,CASSPTGNNEQFF
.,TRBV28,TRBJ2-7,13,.,TGTGCCAGCATTCCGCGGGGCGCCTACGAGCAGTACTTC,CASIPRGAYEQYF
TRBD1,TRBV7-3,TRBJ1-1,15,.,TGTGCCAGCAGCTTAACGGGACAGGGATTCGCTGAAGCTTTCTTT,CASSLTGQGFAEAFF
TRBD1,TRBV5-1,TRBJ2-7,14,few,TGCGCCAGCAGCAAAAGGGACAGTCTTTACGAGCAGTACTTC,CASSKRDSLYEQYF
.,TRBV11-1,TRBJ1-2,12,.,TGTGCCAGCAGCTTTAGGGCTGGGGGCTACACCTTC,CASSFRAGGYTF
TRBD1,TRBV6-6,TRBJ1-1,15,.,TGTGCCAGCAGTCCCGGACAGGGGGAGAACACTGAAGCTTTCTTT,CASSPGQGENTEAFF
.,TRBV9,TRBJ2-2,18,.,TGTGCCAGCAGCGTAGCTACGATGGGACGAACCTACACCGGGGAGCTGTTTTTT,CASSVATMGRTYTGELFF
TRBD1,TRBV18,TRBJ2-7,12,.,TGTGCCAGCTCGGACAGGGGGGAGGTGCAGTACTTC,CASSDRGEVQYF
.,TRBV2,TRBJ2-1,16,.,TGTGCCAGCAGTGAACTGGGTAGCGTAGGCGGGCATGAGCAGTTCTTC,CASSELGSVGGHEQFF
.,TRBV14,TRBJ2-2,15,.,TGTGCCAGCAGCCGGTCTTTACTGCACACCGGGGAGCTGTTTTTT,CASSRSLLHTGELFF
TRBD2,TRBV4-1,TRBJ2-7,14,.,TGCGCCAGCAGCCAACCCGGGGGGGGATACGAGCAGTACTTC,CASSQPGGGYEQYF
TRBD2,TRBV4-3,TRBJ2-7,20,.,TGCGCCAGCAGCCAGCGACCGGGACTAGCGGGATCGACGAGCTCCTACGAGCAGTACTTC,CASSQRPGLAGSTSSYEQYF
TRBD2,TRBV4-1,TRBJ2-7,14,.,TGCGCCAGCAGCCAAGCGGGGGGGCTCTACGAGCAGTACTTC,CASSQAGGLYEQYF
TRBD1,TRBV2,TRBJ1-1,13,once,TGTGCCAGCAGAGGGACAGGGAACACTGAAGCTTTCTTT,CASRGTGNTEAFF
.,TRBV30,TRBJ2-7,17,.,TGTGCCTGGAGTAACCCGGTCACGGCCCCGAGCTCCTACGAGCAGTACTTC,CAWSNPVTAPSSYEQYF
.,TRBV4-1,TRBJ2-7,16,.,TGCGCCAGCAGCCAAGTGCCTCGGACCGCCTCATACGAGCAGTACTTC,CASSQVPRTASYEQYF
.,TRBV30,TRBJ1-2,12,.,TGTGCCTGGCCACAGCCTGGAAGAGGCTACACCTTC,CAWPQPGRGYTF
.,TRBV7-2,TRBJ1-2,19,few,TGTGCCAGCAGCTACCGACAGGTGTTCAGGTCCTGGCGTGACTATGGCTACACCTTC,CASSYRQVFRSWRDYGYTF
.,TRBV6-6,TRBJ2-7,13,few,TGTGCCAGCAGGGCCGGGACAAGAACATATCAGTACTTC,CASRAGTRTYQYF